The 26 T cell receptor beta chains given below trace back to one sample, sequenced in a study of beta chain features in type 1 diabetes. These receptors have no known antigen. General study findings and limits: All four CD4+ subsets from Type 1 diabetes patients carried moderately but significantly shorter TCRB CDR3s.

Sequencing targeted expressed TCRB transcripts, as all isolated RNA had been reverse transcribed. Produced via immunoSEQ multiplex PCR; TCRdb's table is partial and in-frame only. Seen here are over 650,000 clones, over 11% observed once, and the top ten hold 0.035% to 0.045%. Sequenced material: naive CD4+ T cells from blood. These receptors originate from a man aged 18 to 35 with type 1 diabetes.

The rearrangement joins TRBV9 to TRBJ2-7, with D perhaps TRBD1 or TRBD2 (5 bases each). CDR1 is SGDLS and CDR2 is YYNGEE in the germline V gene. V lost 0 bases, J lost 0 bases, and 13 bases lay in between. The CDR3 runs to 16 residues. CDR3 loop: CASSVAVGATSYEQYF. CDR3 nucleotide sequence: TGTGCCAGCAGCGTAGCAGTCGGGGCGACCTCCTACGAGCAGTACTTC.

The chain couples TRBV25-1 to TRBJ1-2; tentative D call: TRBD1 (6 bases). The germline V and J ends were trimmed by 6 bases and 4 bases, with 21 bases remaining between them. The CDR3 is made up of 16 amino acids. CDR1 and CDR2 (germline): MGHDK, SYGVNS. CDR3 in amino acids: CASSGLGQSYTYGYTF. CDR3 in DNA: TGTGCCAGCAGCGGCCTCGGACAGTCCTACACCTATGGCTACACCTTC.

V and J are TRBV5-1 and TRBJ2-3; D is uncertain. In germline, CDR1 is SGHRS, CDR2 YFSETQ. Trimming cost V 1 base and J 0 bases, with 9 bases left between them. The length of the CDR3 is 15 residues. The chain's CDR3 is CASSLSRRSTDTQYF. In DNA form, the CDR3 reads TGCGCCAGCAGCTTGTCCCGCAGAAGCACAGATACGCAGTATTTT.

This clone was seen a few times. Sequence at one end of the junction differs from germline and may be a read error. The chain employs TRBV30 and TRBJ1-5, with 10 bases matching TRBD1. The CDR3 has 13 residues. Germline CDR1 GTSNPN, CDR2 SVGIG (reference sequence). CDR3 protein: CAWETGGKQPQHF. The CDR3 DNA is TGTGCCTGGGAGACAGGGGGCAAACAGCCCCAGCATTTT.

In nucleotides, the CDR3 is TGTGCCAGCAGCCTACAGGGGGCTACTAGCACAGATACGCAGTATTTT. Translating gives CASSLQGATSTDTQYF. The rearrangement joins TRBV2 to TRBJ2-3, with 9 bases fitting TRBD1. CDR3 size: 16 residues. Germline CDR1 and CDR2: SNHLY and FYNNEI. The V segment lost 6 bases and the J segment 0 bases; nucleotides outside the gene matches: 7.

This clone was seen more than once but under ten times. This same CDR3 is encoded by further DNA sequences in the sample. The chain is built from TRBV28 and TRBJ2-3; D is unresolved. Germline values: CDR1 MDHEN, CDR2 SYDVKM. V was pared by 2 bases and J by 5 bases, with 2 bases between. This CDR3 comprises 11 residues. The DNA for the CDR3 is TGTGCCAGCAGTTTACGAGATACGCAGTATTTT. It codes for CASSLRDTQYF.

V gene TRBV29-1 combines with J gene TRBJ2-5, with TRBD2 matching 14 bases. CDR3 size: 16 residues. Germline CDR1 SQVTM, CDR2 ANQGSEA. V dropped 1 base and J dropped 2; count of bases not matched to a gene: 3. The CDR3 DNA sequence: TGCAGCGTTGAAGGGGGACTAGCGGGAGTACAAGAGACCCAGTACTTC. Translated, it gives CSVEGGLAGVQETQYF.

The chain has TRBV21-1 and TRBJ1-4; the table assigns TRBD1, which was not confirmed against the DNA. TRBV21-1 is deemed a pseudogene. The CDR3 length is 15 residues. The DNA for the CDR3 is TGTGCCAGCAGCACTCGACAGGCCCCTAATGAAAAACTGTTTTTT. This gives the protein CASSTRQAPNEKLFF.

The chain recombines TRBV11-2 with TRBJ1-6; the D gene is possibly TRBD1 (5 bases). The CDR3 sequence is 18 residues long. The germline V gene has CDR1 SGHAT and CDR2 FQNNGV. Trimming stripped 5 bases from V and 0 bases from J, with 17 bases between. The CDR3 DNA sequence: TGTGCCAGCAGCCCCGGACATTTGCTGTCCTCCTATAATTCACCCCTCCACTTT. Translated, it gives CASSPGHLLSSYNSPLHF.

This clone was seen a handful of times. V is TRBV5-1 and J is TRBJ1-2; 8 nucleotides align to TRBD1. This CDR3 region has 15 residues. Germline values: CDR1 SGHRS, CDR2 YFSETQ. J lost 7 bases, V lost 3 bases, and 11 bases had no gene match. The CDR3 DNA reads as TGCGCCAGCAGCTCTCCGGGACAGGCAGGCCGTGGCTACACCTTC. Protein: CASSSPGQAGRGYTF.

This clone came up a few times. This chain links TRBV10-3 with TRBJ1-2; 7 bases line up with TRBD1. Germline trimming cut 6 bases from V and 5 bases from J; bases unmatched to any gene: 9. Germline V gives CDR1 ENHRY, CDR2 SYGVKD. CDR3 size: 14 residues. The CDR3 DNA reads TGTGCCATCAGGGGACAGCCGGACTCATATGGCTACACCTTC. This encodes CAIRGQPDSYGYTF.

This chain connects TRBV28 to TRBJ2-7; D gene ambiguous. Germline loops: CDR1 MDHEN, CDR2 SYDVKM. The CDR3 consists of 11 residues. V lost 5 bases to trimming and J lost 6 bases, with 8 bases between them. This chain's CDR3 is CASSRAREQYF. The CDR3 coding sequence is TGTGCCAGCAGTCGAGCTCGCGAGCAGTACTTC.

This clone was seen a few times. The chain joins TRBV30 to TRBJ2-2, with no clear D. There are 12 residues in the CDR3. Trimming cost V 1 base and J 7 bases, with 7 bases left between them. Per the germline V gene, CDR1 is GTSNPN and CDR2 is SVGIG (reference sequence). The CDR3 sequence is CAWSGWVGELFF. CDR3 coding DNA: TGTGCCTGGAGTGGCTGGGTCGGGGAGCTGTTTTTT.

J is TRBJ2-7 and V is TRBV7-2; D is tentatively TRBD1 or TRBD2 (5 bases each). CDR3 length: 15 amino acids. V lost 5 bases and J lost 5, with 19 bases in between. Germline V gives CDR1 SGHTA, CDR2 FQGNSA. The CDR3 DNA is TGTGCCAGCAGCGGGGGATGGCAGGGCGTCCACGAGCAGTACTTC. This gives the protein CASSGGWQGVHEQYF.

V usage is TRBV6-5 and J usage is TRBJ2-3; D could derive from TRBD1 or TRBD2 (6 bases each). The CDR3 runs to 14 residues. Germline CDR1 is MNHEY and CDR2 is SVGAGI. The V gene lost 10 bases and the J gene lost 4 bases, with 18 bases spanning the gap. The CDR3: CATRLQGGSDTQYF. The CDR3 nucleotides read TGTGCCACCCGGTTACAGGGAGGCTCAGATACGCAGTATTTT.

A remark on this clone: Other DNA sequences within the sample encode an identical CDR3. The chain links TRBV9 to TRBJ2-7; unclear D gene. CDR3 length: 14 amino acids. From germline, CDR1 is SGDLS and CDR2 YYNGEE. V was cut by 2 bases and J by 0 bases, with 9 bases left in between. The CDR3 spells CASSVSTGSYEQYF. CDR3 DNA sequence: TGTGCCAGCAGCGTCTCGACGGGCTCCTACGAGCAGTACTTC.

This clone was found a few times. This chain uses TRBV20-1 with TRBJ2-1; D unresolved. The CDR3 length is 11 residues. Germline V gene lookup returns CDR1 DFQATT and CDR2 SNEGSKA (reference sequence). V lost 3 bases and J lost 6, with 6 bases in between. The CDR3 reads CSARSLNEQFF. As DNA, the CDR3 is TGCAGTGCTAGGTCGCTCAATGAGCAGTTCTTC.

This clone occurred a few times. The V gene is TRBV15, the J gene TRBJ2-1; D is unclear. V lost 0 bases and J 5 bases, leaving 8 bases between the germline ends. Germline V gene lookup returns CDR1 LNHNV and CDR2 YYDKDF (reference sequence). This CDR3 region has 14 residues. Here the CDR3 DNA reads TGTGCCACCAGCAGAGACGAGGAAGACAATGAGCAGTTCTTC. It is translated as CATSRDEEDNEQFF.

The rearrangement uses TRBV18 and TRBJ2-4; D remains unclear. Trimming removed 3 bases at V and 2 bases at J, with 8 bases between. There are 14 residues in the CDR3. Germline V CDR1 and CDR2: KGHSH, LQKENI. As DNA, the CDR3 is TGTGCCAGCTCACCTAGGACGACCAAAAACATTCAGTACTTC. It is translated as CASSPRTTKNIQYF. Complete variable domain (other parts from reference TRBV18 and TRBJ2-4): NAGVMQNPRHLVRRRGQEARLRCSPMKGHSHVYWYRQLPEEGLKFMVYLQKENIIDESGMPKERFSAEFPKEGPSILRIQQVVRGDSAAYFCASSPRTTKNIQYFGAGTRLSVL.

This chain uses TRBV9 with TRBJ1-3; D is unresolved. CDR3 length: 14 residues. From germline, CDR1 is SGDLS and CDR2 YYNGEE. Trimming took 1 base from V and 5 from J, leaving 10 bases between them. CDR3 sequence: CASSVSGGRNTIYF. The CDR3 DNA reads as TGTGCCAGCAGCGTATCTGGCGGTAGAAACACCATATATTTT.

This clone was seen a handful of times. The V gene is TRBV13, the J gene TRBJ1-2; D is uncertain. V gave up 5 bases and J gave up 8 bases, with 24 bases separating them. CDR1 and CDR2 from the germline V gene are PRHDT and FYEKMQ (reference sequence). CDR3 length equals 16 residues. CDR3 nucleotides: TGTGCCAGCAGCACCGGCCTCAGGCCTAACATGGAGGGCTACACCTTC. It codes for CASSTGLRPNMEGYTF.

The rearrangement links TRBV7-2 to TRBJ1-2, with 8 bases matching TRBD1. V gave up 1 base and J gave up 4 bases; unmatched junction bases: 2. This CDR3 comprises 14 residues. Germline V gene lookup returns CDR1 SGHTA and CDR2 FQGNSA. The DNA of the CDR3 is TGTGCCAGCAGCTTAGTTGGACAGGGCTATGGCTACACCTTC. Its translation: CASSLVGQGYGYTF. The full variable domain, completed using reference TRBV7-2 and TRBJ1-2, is GAGVSQSPSNKVTEKGKDVELRCDPISGHTALYWYRQSLGQGLEFLIYFQGNSAPDKSGLPSDRFSAERTGGSVSTLTIQRTQQEDSAVYLCASSLVGQGYGYTFGSGTRLTVV.

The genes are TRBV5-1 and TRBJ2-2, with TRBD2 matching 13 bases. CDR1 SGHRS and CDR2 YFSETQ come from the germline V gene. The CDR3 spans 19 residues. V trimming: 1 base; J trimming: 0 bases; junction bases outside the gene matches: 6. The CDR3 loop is CASSLRPGTSGANTGELFF. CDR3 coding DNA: TGCGCCAGCAGCTTGAGACCCGGGACTAGCGGGGCGAACACCGGGGAGCTGTTTTTT.

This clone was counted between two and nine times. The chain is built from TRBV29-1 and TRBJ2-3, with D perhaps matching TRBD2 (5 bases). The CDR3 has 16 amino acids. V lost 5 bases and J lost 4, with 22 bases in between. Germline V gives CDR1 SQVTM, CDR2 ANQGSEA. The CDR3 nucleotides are TGCAGCGTTTTCCCCCCCGGATCCGGAGGCGCAGATACGCAGTATTTT. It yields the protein CSVFPPGSGGADTQYF.

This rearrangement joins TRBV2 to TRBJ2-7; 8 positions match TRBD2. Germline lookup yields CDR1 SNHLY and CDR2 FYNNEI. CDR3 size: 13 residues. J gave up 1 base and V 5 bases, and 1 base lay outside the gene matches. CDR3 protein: CASSRGGSYEQYF. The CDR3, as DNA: TGTGCCAGCAGTCGCGGGGGGTCCTACGAGCAGTACTTC. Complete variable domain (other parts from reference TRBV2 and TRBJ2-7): EPEVTQTPSHQVTQMGQEVILRCVPISNHLYFYWYRQILGQKVEFLVSFYNNEISEKSEIFDDQFSVERPDGSNFTLKIRSTKLEDSAMYFCASSRGGSYEQYFGPGTRLTVT.

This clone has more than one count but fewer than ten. CDR3 DNA: TGTGCCAGCAGCAGAGCGGGGGGGCCCTCCGGGGAGCTGTTTTTT. This gives the protein CASSRAGGPSGELFF. The chain carries TRBV4-2 and TRBJ2-2, with 10 bases matching TRBD2. This CDR3 has 15 residues. With V trimmed by 5 bases and J by 6 bases, 6 bases remained unmatched. CDR1 LGHNA and CDR2 YNFKEQ come from the germline V gene.